This T cell receptor beta chain was obtained from a study of blood T cell repertoires in COVID-19. Study-wide context: Symptom resolution, clearance, or two negative PCRs marked the recovered donors of Cohort 3. Italy, Spain and the United States were the sources of the convalescent and acute COVID-19 samples.

CDR1 and CDR2 (germline): MDHEN, SYDVKM. This CDR3 comprises 14 residues. Unmatched junction bases numbered 4, after V lost 4 bases and J lost 8 bases. The repertoire was sequenced with immunoSEQ multiplex PCR; TCRdb's copy has only in-frame clones and lacks some. The table shows roughly 230,000 clones, with 80% to 90% occurring only once. Living in roughly 25 US areas, the participants were between roughly 18 and 90 years of age. Cohorts were based on clinical histories the participants reported. The TCR comes from a young man in a cohort exposed to, infected with or recovered from COVID-19 (not recorded which). This chain uses TRBV28 with TRBJ2-1; 11 bases map to TRBD2. Source material: PBMCs or T cells enriched from blood (not recorded which). CDR3 in DNA: TGTGCCAGCAGTTCGCTAGCGGGAGGCGATGAGCAGTTCTTC. It encodes CASSSLAGGDEQFF.